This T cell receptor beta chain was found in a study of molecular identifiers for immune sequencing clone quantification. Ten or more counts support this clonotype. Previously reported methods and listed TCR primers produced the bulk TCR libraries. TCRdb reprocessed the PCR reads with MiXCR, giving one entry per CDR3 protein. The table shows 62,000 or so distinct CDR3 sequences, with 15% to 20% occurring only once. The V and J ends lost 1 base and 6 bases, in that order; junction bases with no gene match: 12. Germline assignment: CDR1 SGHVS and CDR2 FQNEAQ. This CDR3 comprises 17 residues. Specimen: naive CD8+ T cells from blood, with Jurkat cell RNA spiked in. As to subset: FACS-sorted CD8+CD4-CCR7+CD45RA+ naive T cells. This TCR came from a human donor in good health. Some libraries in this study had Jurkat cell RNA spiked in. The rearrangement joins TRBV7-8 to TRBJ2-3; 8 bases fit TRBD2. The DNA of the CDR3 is TGTGCCAGCAGCTTAGTCGATAGCGGGGACGGTTGGGATACGCAGTATTTT. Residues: CASSLVDSGDGWDTQYF.